What follows describes a single TCR beta chain. Its target is not known. CDR3 size: 15 residues. Trimming shortened V by 4 bases and J by 4 bases, and 16 bases separated the two germline ends. TCRdb re-derived calls from the 5' RACE reads in MiXCR, one entry per CDR3 protein. The table has 580,000 or so distinct CDR3 sequences, approximately 15% seen once; the top ten hold around 8.1%. This entry comes from a study of T-cell memory formation after mild COVID-19. Study results and caveats: Some clones that responded were present in memory (sampled pre-infection), which suggests cross-reactive memory joined. The study found contracting CD4+ clones mainly in CM and EM and contracting CD8+ clones in EMRA.

The TCR comes from an adult woman who had mild COVID-19 (a few samples of this study predate the infection). Cell type and time point are not known. The rearrangement uses TRBV12-3 or TRBV12-4 and TRBJ1-1, with D possibly TRBD1 on 5 matching bases. The sample comprised PBMCs or a T cell subset sorted from them (not recorded which). CDR3 bases: TGTGCCAGCAGTTCGATGTTGGGGCCCGTCACTGAAGCTTTCTTT. Amino acid sequence: CASSSMLGPVTEAFF.